This T cell receptor (beta chain) was identified during a study of chemoradiotherapy in HPV16-positive cancers. Study information: Functional T-cell assays on a couple of HPV16-positive patients' cells defined candidate HPV-specific clones and common TCR motifs. Whole-study findings and limits: Candidate HPV-specific clones and E7-related TCR motifs grew in tumor during treatment. Functional assays defining HPV-specific T cells used only a couple of HPV16-positive patients.

CDR1 GTSNPN and CDR2 SVGIG come from the germline V gene (reference sequence). With 3 bases removed from V and 2 bases from J, the gap between germline ends came to 15 bases. The CDR3 sequence is 15 residues long. Method: immunoSEQ multiplex PCR; TCRdb's copy keeps in-frame clones and lacks some. The data show around 2,000 clones, about 80% seen once. Regarding this clone: Its antigen is as yet unknown.

This TCR was sampled from a human donor with HPV-associated anogenital cancer. The chain links TRBV30 to TRBJ2-3; tentatively, D is TRBD2 (7 bases). The material sequenced was tumor tissue, taken from a patient who underwent chemoradiotherapy. The CDR3 spells CAWRGGTTNTDTQYF. The CDR3 bases are TGTGCCTGGAGGGGAGGGACAACTAACACAGATACGCAGTATTTT. Filled out from reference TRBV30 and TRBJ2-3, the complete variable domain reads SQTIHQWPATLVQPVGSPLSLECTVEGTSNPNLYWYRQAAGRGLQLLFYSVGIGQISSEVPQNLSASRPQDRQFILSSKKLLLSDSGFYLCAWRGGTTNTDTQYFGPGTRLTVL.